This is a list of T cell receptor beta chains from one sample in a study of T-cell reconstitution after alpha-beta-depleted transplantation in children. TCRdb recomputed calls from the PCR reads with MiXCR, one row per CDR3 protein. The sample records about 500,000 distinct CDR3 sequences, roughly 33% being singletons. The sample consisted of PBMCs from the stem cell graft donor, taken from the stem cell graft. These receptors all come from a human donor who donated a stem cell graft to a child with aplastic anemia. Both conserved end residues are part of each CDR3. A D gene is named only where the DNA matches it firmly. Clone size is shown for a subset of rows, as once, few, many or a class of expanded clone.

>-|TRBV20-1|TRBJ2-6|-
CSARASPLTSGANVLTF
TGCAGTGCTAGAGCTTCCCCCTTAACCTCTGGGGCCAACGTCCTGACTTTC
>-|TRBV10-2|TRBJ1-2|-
CASSERGVYGYTF
TGCGCCAGCTCTGAGAGGGGGGTATATGGCTACACCTTC
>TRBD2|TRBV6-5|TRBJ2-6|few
CASSYYSGRASGANVLTF
TGTGCCAGCAGCTACTATAGCGGGAGGGCCTCTGGGGCCAACGTCCTGACTTTC
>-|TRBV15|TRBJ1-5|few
CATSRFDSSNQPQHF
TGTGCCACCAGCAGATTCGACAGTAGCAATCAGCCCCAGCATTTT
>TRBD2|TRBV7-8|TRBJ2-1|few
CASSFDSGRSSEQFF
TGTGCCAGCAGCTTCGATAGCGGGAGAAGTAGTGAGCAGTTCTTC
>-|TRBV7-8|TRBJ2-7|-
CASSISSVGKYF
TGTGCCAGCAGCATTTCTAGCGTCGGGAAGTACTTC
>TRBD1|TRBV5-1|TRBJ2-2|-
CASSPGQPTGELFF
TGCGCCAGCAGCCCGGGACAGCCTACCGGGGAGCTGTTTTTT
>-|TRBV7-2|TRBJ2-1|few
CASSLGAGPYNEQFF
TGTGCCAGCAGCTTAGGGGCGGGACCCTACAATGAGCAGTTCTTC
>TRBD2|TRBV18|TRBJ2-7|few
CASSPGLAGVSYEQYF
TGTGCCAGCTCTCCCGGACTAGCGGGCGTCTCCTACGAGCAGTACTTC
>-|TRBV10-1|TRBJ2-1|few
CASSEQFNNEQFF
TGCGCCAGCAGTGAGCAGTTTAACAATGAGCAGTTCTTC
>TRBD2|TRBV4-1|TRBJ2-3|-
CASSQDTSGRTDTQYF
TGCGCCAGCAGCCAAGATACTAGCGGGAGGACAGATACGCAGTATTTT
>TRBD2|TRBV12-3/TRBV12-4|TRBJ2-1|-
CASRPTSGVGNEQFF
TGTGCCAGCAGGCCAACTAGCGGGGTAGGGAATGAGCAGTTCTTC
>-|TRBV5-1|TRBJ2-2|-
CASSLLEGNTGELFF
TGCGCCAGCAGCTTGTTGGAGGGGAACACCGGGGAGCTGTTTTTT
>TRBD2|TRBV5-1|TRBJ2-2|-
CASSLEAGASGELFF
TGCGCCAGCAGTCTTGAAGCGGGAGCTTCCGGGGAGCTGTTTTTT